The next 28 T cell receptor beta chains were all read from a single sample in a study of T-cell reconstitution after alpha-beta-depleted transplantation in children. Unique molecular identifiers were used in preparing the TCRbeta library. TCRdb passed the PCR reads through MiXCR, listing each CDR3 protein once. The repertoire includes about 610,000 distinct CDR3 sequences, roughly a tenth of them detected once, and less than 4.5% sits in the top ten. This material consisted of PBMCs from the stem cell graft donor, taken from the stem cell graft. The receptor set was obtained from a human donor who donated a stem cell graft to a child with acute myeloid leukemia.

The sample holds a few counts of this clonotype. The chain recombines TRBV3-1 with TRBJ2-6; 7 bases match TRBD1. J gave up 0 bases and V 0 bases, and 5 bases lay outside the gene matches. CDR1 is LGHDT, CDR2 YNNKEL, per germline (reference sequence). CDR3 length equals 18 residues. CDR3: CASSQDPGQSSGANVLTF. The DNA of the CDR3 is TGTGCCAGCAGCCAAGATCCGGGACAGTCCTCTGGGGCCAACGTCCTGACTTTC.

This clonotype was counted at least ten times. The chain carries TRBV29-1 and TRBJ2-7; D is unresolved. Per the germline V gene, CDR1 is SQVTM and CDR2 is ANQGSEA. V was shortened by 6 bases and J by 0 bases, with 6 bases between the two germline ends. The CDR3 sequence is 11 residues long. CDR3 bases: TGCAGCGTCGACAACTCCTACGAGCAGTACTTC. Amino acids: CSVDNSYEQYF.

This clonotype was seen only a few times. The chain has TRBV6-1 and TRBJ2-7; TRBD1 might be the D (6 bases). The CDR3 length is 15 residues. Germline lookup yields CDR1 MNHNS and CDR2 SASEGT. Trimming took 7 bases from V and 4 from J, leaving 20 bases between them. The CDR3 bases are TGTGCCAGCACCCCGGGGACACCGAATCCTTACGAGCAGTACTTC. This gives the protein CASTPGTPNPYEQYF.

The rearrangement uses TRBV30 and TRBJ1-1; D unclear. The V gene's germline CDR1 is GTSNPN and CDR2 SVGIG (reference sequence). The ends were cut back, 0 bases at V and 0 bases at J, with 5 bases in the middle. This CDR3 contains 13 residues. CDR3 in DNA: TGTGCCTGGAGTGTAGACATGAACACTGAAGCTTTCTTT. It yields the protein CAWSVDMNTEAFF.

This clonotype was seen ten or more times. The V and J genes are TRBV29-1 and TRBJ2-1; D possibly uses TRBD1 or TRBD2 (5 bases each). CDR1 is SQVTM and CDR2 is ANQGSEA in the germline V gene. Trimming took 4 bases from V and 10 from J, leaving 17 bases between them. The CDR3 has 13 amino acids. CDR3: CSVGGTGTPEQFF. CDR3 in DNA: TGCAGCGTTGGGGGAACCGGGACCCCAGAGCAGTTCTTC.

This clonotype occurred many times. The J gene is TRBJ2-5, the V gene TRBV7-2; 9 bases line up with TRBD2. The CDR3 length is 16 residues. The germline V gene encodes CDR1 SGHTA and CDR2 FQGNSA. Germline trimming cut 2 bases from V and 2 bases from J; bases unmatched to any gene: 6. The CDR3 DNA reads as TGTGCCAGCAGCTTATCTAGCGGGATTCGTCAAGAGACCCAGTACTTC. Translation: CASSLSSGIRQETQYF.

This clonotype was recorded at least ten times. The CDR3 DNA follows: TGTGCCAGCAGCTTAGTGGGGGGCAGGGACACCGGGGAGCTGTTTTTT. This encodes CASSLVGGRDTGELFF. The genes are TRBV11-2 and TRBJ2-2; TRBD1 or TRBD2 may be the D gene (6 bases each). The CDR3 has 16 residues. Trimming took 1 base from V and 3 from J, leaving 12 bases between them. Looked up from germline, CDR1 is SGHAT and CDR2 is FQNNGV.

V is TRBV5-4 and J is TRBJ2-1; no clear D. Germline assignment: CDR1 SGHNT and CDR2 YYREEE (reference sequence). Trimming pared 2 bases from V and 9 bases from J, leaving 12 bases between. The CDR3 has 13 residues. Here the CDR3 DNA reads TGTGCCAGCAGCTTAGATTATCCCGGTGAGCAGTTCTTC. This gives the protein CASSLDYPGEQFF.

Written as DNA, the CDR3 is TGTGCCAGCAGGCCGACTAGCGACTACGAGCAGTACTTC. It is translated as CASRPTSDYEQYF. The rearrangement links TRBV28 to TRBJ2-7, with 8 positions matching TRBD2. With 6 bases clipped from V and 3 bases from J, the junction kept 4 bases outside the gene matches. The CDR3 spans 13 residues. The germline V gene has CDR1 MDHEN and CDR2 SYDVKM.

This clonotype came up a few times. V is TRBV4-3 and J is TRBJ1-4, with 7 bases matching TRBD1. Germline V gives CDR1 LGHNA, CDR2 YSLEER. The junction had 3 bases not matched to a gene; V was cut back by 4 bases and J by 7 bases. This CDR3 region has 13 residues. The CDR3 loop reads CASSRRTGEKLFF. Here the CDR3 DNA reads TGCGCCAGCAGCCGTAGGACAGGTGAAAAACTGTTTTTT.

This clonotype was counted a few times. The chain has TRBV5-1 and TRBJ2-5; D might be TRBD2 (6 bases). The length of the CDR3 is 15 residues. Germline CDR1 SGHRS, CDR2 YFSETQ. Trimming took 0 bases from V and 1 from J, leaving 10 bases between them. CDR3 region: CASSLEGLTQETQYF. The CDR3 DNA sequence: TGCGCCAGCAGCTTGGAGGGACTGACCCAAGAGACCCAGTACTTC.

The chain joins TRBV20-1 to TRBJ2-1; D is possibly TRBD2 (6 bases). CDR1 is DFQATT and CDR2 is SNEGSKA in the germline V gene (reference sequence). CDR3 size: 16 residues. Trimming removed 5 bases from V and 7 bases from J, with 24 bases in between. CDR3 DNA: TGCAGTGCTCACAGAGGCGGGGAGCTCGGTAGGAATGAGCAGTTCTTC. It is translated as CSAHRGGELGRNEQFF.

The V call is TRBV25-1, the J call TRBJ2-7, with 7 nucleotides matching TRBD2. Germline CDR1 reads MGHDK; CDR2 reads SYGVNS. V lost 4 bases and J lost 7; bases outside the gene matches: 10. This CDR3 has 14 amino acids. The CDR3 spells CASSGWGGRKEQYF. CDR3 nucleotides: TGTGCCAGCAGTGGTTGGGGCGGGAGAAAAGAGCAGTACTTC.

There are a few counts of this clonotype. The chain recombines TRBV5-1 with TRBJ2-1; 9 bases are a match to TRBD1. After removal of 6 bases from V and 7 bases from J, the junction contained 14 bases not matched to a gene. Germline V gives CDR1 SGHRS, CDR2 YFSETQ. The CDR3 extends over 16 amino acids. The CDR3 region has the DNA TGCGCCAGCACCCGGGGGCCGGGACAGGGAGAGAATGAGCAGTTCTTC. Translated, it gives CASTRGPGQGENEQFF.

A remark on this clonotype: A read error is possible here, since a much larger clone lies one base away. The J gene is TRBJ2-1, the V gene TRBV20-1, with D hard to call. The CDR3 has 15 residues. Looked up from germline, CDR1 is DFQATT and CDR2 is SNEGSKA (reference sequence). The CDR3 nucleotides are TGCAGTGCTAGAGTTCTAATAGTGGGCTACAATGAGCAGTGCTTC. This translates into CSARVLIVGYNEQCF.

This clonotype has at least ten counts. The chain is built from TRBV29-1 and TRBJ2-1; D not certain. Trimming shortened V by 3 bases and J by 6 bases, and 6 bases separated the two germline ends. This CDR3 has 11 amino acids. Looked up from germline, CDR1 is SQVTM and CDR2 is ANQGSEA. CDR3 sequence: CSVEKGNEQFF. The CDR3 DNA reads TGCAGCGTTGAGAAAGGCAATGAGCAGTTCTTC.

The sample holds a few counts of this clonotype. The chain combines TRBV20-1 with TRBJ2-1; 9 bases match TRBD2. The CDR3 is made up of 14 amino acids. Germline V CDR1 and CDR2: DFQATT, SNEGSKA (reference sequence). The trim removed 6 bases at V and 6 bases at J, leaving 9 bases unmatched. The CDR3 is CSAFGGRAGNEQFF. The CDR3 nucleotides read TGCAGTGCATTCGGCGGGAGGGCCGGCAATGAGCAGTTCTTC.

V and J are TRBV24-1 and TRBJ1-2; D remains ambiguous. Germline CDR1 is KGHDR and CDR2 is SFDVKD. The CDR3 has 13 residues. V dropped 5 bases and J dropped 2 bases, with 8 bases sitting between them. The CDR3 is CATSVEGNYGYTF. The CDR3 nucleotides read TGTGCCACCAGTGTCGAAGGGAACTATGGCTACACCTTC.

This clonotype was recorded many times. The chain uses TRBV6-2 or TRBV6-3 and TRBJ2-2; D remains unclear. V was cut by 7 bases and J by 1 base, with 10 bases left in between. The CDR3 is 14 residues long. The germline CDR1 and CDR2 sequences are MNHEY and SVGEGT. The CDR3 sequence: CASTNYLNTGELFF. The CDR3 nucleotides read TGTGCCAGCACGAACTACCTGAACACCGGGGAGCTGTTTTTT.

The genes are TRBV20-1 and TRBJ1-3, with 9 bases lining up with TRBD1. J gave up 1 base and V 6 bases, and 16 bases lay outside the gene matches. The germline V gene encodes CDR1 DFQATT and CDR2 SNEGSKA (reference sequence). This CDR3 is built from 18 residues. The CDR3 protein is CSAWAGQGERRSGNTIYF. In nucleotides, the CDR3 is TGCAGTGCCTGGGCGGGACAGGGAGAGAGGCGTTCTGGAAACACCATATATTTT.

This clonotype came up a few times. The chain recombines TRBV7-9 with TRBJ2-7, with D possibly being TRBD2 (5 bases). This CDR3 spans 14 amino acids. The germline V gene has CDR1 SEHNR and CDR2 FQNEAQ (reference sequence). Trimming took off 5 bases at V and 6 bases at J, with 17 bases between the two ends. The CDR3: CASSPRESSAEQYF. The CDR3 DNA reads TGTGCCAGCAGCCCAAGGGAGTCCTCCGCCGAGCAGTACTTC. The variable domain in full, with the rest retrieved from reference TRBV7-9 and TRBJ2-7, is DTGVSQNPRHKITKRGQNVTFRCDPISEHNRLYWYRQTLGQGPEFLTYFQNEAQLEKSRLLSDRFSAERPKGSFSTLEIQRTEQGDSAMYLCASSPRESSAEQYFGPGTRLTVT.

The chain links TRBV11-2 to TRBJ2-7, with D tentatively TRBD1 or TRBD2 (5 bases each). The V end lost 1 base, the J end lost 3 bases, and 10 bases lay between the germline ends. CDR1 and CDR2 (germline): SGHAT, FQNNGV. The CDR3 runs 14 residues. CDR3 in amino acids: CASSLVTGLYEQYF. The CDR3 nucleotides are TGTGCCAGCAGCTTAGTTACAGGACTCTACGAGCAGTACTTC. Complete variable domain (other parts from reference TRBV11-2 and TRBJ2-7): EAGVAQSPRYKIIEKRQSVAFWCNPISGHATLYWYQQILGQGPKLLIQFQNNGVVDDSQLPKDRFSAERLKGVDSTLKIQPAKLEDSAVYLCASSLVTGLYEQYFGPGTRLTVT.

This clonotype occurred many times. The gene calls are TRBV13 and TRBJ2-7; TRBD2 matches 10 bases. V trimming: 5 bases; J trimming: 7 bases; junction bases outside the gene matches: 11. The CDR3 runs to 15 residues. Germline V gives CDR1 PRHDT, CDR2 FYEKMQ (reference sequence). CDR3 amino acids: CASSPWTSGSREQYF. Here the CDR3 DNA reads TGTGCCAGCAGCCCTTGGACTAGCGGTTCTAGGGAGCAGTACTTC. Combining the CDR3 with reference TRBV13 and TRBJ2-7 gives the whole variable domain AAGVIQSPRHLIKEKRETATLKCYPIPRHDTVYWYQQGPGQDPQFLISFYEKMQSDKGSIPDRFSAQQFSDYHSELNMSSLELGDSALYFCASSPWTSGSREQYFGPGTRLTVT.

This chain connects TRBV5-1 to TRBJ2-6; possibly TRBD1 for D (6 bases). The V and J ends lost 3 bases and 0 bases respectively, with 10 bases between them. Germline CDR1 SGHRS, CDR2 YFSETQ. This CDR3 spans 16 amino acids. The CDR3 bases are TGCGCCAGCAGCTCAGGGGCCGTCTCTGGGGCCAACGTCCTGACTTTC. It encodes CASSSGAVSGANVLTF.

This clonotype was observed many times. The chain couples TRBV29-1 to TRBJ2-7, with 15 bases aligning to TRBD2. V shed 4 bases, J shed 2 bases, and the junction held 12 bases outside the gene matches. The CDR3 loop spans 18 amino acids. CDR1 and CDR2 from the germline V gene are SQVTM and ANQGSEA. CDR3 DNA sequence: TGCAGCGTTGTTAGGGGACTAGCGGGAGGTGGAGGAACCTACGAGCAGTACTTC. This gives the protein CSVVRGLAGGGGTYEQYF.

This clonotype has a count of ten or more. This rearrangement joins TRBV7-3 to TRBJ2-7; a possible D gene is TRBD1 (6 bases). In germline, CDR1 is SGHTA, CDR2 FQGTGA. Trimming took 3 bases from V and 7 from J, leaving 16 bases between them. The CDR3 has 14 amino acids. CDR3 in amino acids: CASSFTGMTREQYF. The DNA of the CDR3 is TGTGCCAGCAGCTTCACAGGGATGACTCGGGAGCAGTACTTC.

This clonotype was counted at least ten times. This rearrangement joins TRBV29-1 to TRBJ2-7, with TRBD1 as a possible D gene (6 bases). The CDR3 length is 13 residues. Germline CDR1 reads SQVTM; CDR2 reads ANQGSEA. V was cut by 4 bases and J by 4 bases, with 14 bases left in between. CDR3 coding DNA: TGCAGCGTTGGGGGGCGGCAGGCATACGAGCAGTACTTC. Its translation: CSVGGRQAYEQYF.

This clonotype was observed a few times. This rearrangement joins TRBV20-1 to TRBJ1-5; the D gene is possibly TRBD1 (6 bases). The CDR3 is 12 residues long. Germline V gene data show CDR1 as DFQATT and CDR2 as SNEGSKA (reference sequence). This CDR3 reads CSSGQSNQPQHF. Here the CDR3 DNA reads TGCAGCAGCGGACAGAGCAATCAGCCCCAGCATTTT.